This is a list of T cell receptor beta chains from one sample in a study of blood T cell repertoires in COVID-19. Measured with immunoSEQ multiplex PCR; TCRdb has only the in-frame clones, and not every one. The sample has 200,000 or so clones; roughly 88% are singletons. Sample: PBMCs or T cells enriched from blood (not recorded which). Receptor source: a woman between 35 and 50 years old with acute COVID-19. The CDR3 runs from the conserved cysteine through the conserved F or W. D genes are given only for firm matches. A row's size may be missing; if present it is once, few, many or a size class.

d_gene | j_gene | v_gene | abundance | CDR3aa | CDR3nt
NA | TRBJ1-2 | TRBV11-2 | once | CASTSGIYGYTF | TGTGCCAGCACCTCCGGGATCTATGGCTACACCTTC
TRBD1 | TRBJ1-4 | TRBV12-5 | NA | CASGLSTSGTGGRNEKLFF | TGTGCTAGTGGTTTGTCGACCTCCGGGACAGGGGGGAGGAATGAAAAACTGTTTTTT
NA | TRBJ1-1 | TRBV9 | NA | CASSASSLNTEAFF | TGTGCCAGCAGCGCCTCCTCGCTAAACACTGAAGCTTTCTTT
NA | TRBJ1-4 | TRBV7-9 | many | CASSLGVTVNEKLFF | TGTGCCAGCAGCTTGGGCGTGACAGTTAATGAAAAACTGTTTTTT
NA | TRBJ1-5 | TRBV5-8 | NA | CASSLGGGYSNQPQHF | TGTGCCAGCAGCTTGGGAGGGGGTTATAGCAATCAGCCCCAGCATTTT
NA | TRBJ1-6 | TRBV10-3 | few | CAISDTSSYNSPLHF | TGTGCCATCAGCGACACCAGCTCCTATAATTCACCCCTCCACTTT
TRBD2 | TRBJ2-1 | TRBV19 | NA | CASSRGGTYNEQFF | TGTGCCAGTAGTAGGGGGGGGACCTACAATGAGCAGTTCTTC
NA | TRBJ1-2 | TRBV6-5 | NA | CASSRQGINYGYTF | TGTGCCAGCAGTCGCCAGGGAATTAACTATGGCTACACCTTC
NA | TRBJ1-2 | TRBV6-2/TRBV6-3 | once | CASSYGGNNYGYTF | TGTGCCAGCAGTTACGGCGGAAATAACTATGGCTACACCTTC
NA | TRBJ1-6 | TRBV9 | NA | CASSSGAGDNSPLHF | TGTGCCAGCAGCAGTGGGGCAGGGGATAATTCACCCCTCCACTTT
NA | TRBJ1-1 | TRBV12-3/TRBV12-4 | NA | CASSFAGVTEAFF | TGTGCCAGCAGTTTCGCAGGGGTAACTGAAGCTTTCTTT
TRBD1 | TRBJ2-3 | TRBV3-1/TRBV3-2 | few | CASSQTTGTYTDTQYF | TGTGCCAGCAGCCAGACGACAGGGACCTACACAGATACGCAGTATTTT
TRBD1 | TRBJ1-4 | TRBV4-3 | NA | CASSRAGGTNEKLFF | TGCGCCAGCAGCCGCGCAGGGGGGACTAATGAAAAACTGTTTTTT
TRBD1 | TRBJ1-1 | TRBV19 | NA | CASITDRGANTEAFF | TGTGCCAGTATTACGGACAGGGGCGCGAACACTGAAGCTTTCTTT
TRBD2 | TRBJ2-7 | TRBV9 | NA | CASSAEGGTKAYEQYF | TGTGCCAGCAGCGCAGAGGGAGGGACCAAAGCCTACGAGCAGTACTTC
TRBD2 | TRBJ2-7 | TRBV2 | NA | CASSESSGGAYEQYF | TGTGCCAGCAGTGAAAGTAGCGGGGGGGCTTACGAGCAGTACTTC
TRBD1 | TRBJ1-1 | TRBV2 | NA | CASQGPGQGATEAFF | TGTGCCAGCCAAGGCCCCGGACAGGGGGCGACTGAAGCTTTCTTT
TRBD2 | TRBJ2-1 | TRBV5-4 | NA | CASSPGLARNEQFF | TGTGCCAGCTCACCGGGACTAGCGAGGAATGAGCAGTTCTTC
NA | TRBJ2-7 | TRBV20-1 | NA | CSAWKGLEQYF | TGCAGTGCTTGGAAAGGACTTGAGCAGTACTTC
NA | TRBJ1-1 | TRBV9 | NA | CASSVVPGGNTEAFF | TGTGCCAGCAGCGTAGTTCCGGGAGGTAATACTGAAGCTTTCTTT
NA | TRBJ1-1 | TRBV5-1 | NA | CASSFGEDAFF | TGCGCCAGCAGCTTCGGGGAAGACGCTTTCTTT
TRBD1 | TRBJ1-2 | TRBV12-5 | NA | CASGLVNRGRVFGYTF | TGTGCTAGTGGTTTGGTAAACAGGGGGCGCGTTTTTGGCTACACCTTC
NA | TRBJ1-6 | TRBV4-2 | NA | CASSQGQVVQSNSPLHF | TGTGCCAGCAGCCAAGGTCAGGTTGTTCAATCTAATTCACCCCTCCACTTT
TRBD1 | TRBJ1-1 | TRBV3-1/TRBV3-2 | NA | CASSPSMGQAHTEAFF | TGTGCCAGCAGCCCTAGTATGGGACAGGCCCACACTGAAGCTTTCTTT
TRBD1 | TRBJ1-5 | TRBV2 | NA | CASRDRGGNQPQHF | TGTGCCAGCAGGGACAGGGGAGGCAATCAGCCCCAGCATTTT
NA | TRBJ1-3 | TRBV6-6 | few | CASSYSDSGNTIYF | TGTGCCAGCAGTTACTCGGACAGTGGAAACACCATATATTTT
NA | TRBJ2-1 | TRBV4-3 | NA | CASSQVRDGEQFF | TGCGCCAGCAGCCAAGTCAGGGATGGGGAGCAGTTCTTC
TRBD1 | TRBJ1-1 | TRBV6-5 | NA | CASSYSRDRGTEAFF | TGTGCCAGCAGTTACTCGAGGGACAGGGGCACTGAAGCTTTCTTT
NA | TRBJ2-7 | TRBV16 | few | CASSQWKGGTYEQYF | TGTGCCAGCAGCCAATGGAAGGGGGGGACCTACGAGCAGTACTTC
NA | TRBJ2-1 | TRBV4-1 | many | CASSQDLREQFF | TGCGCCAGCAGCCAAGATCTCCGTGAGCAGTTCTTC
NA | TRBJ2-1 | TRBV7-9 | NA | CASSSFPGRDNEQFF | TGTGCCAGCAGCTCCTTTCCCGGGAGAGACAATGAGCAGTTCTTC